The T cell receptor (beta chain) described here comes from a study of response to subunit inactivated influenza vaccine. Findings and limits, study-wide: With each seasonal influenza vaccination, the authors suggested, few new T cells are recruited.

TCRdb independently ran MiXCR on the RT-PCR reads; one entry per CDR3 protein. Counted here are approximately 700,000 distinct CDR3 sequences, approximately 13% occurring once; the ten biggest clones make up less than 9%. This CDR3 is 13 amino acids long. The V gene end was trimmed by 6 bases and the J gene end by 6 bases; junction bases not matched to a gene: 8. Germline assignment: CDR1 MNHEY and CDR2 SVGEGT. Only a few counts were recorded for this clonotype. No antigen is known for it. This specimen consisted of PBMCs from blood, obtained 14 to 15 days before vaccination. The sequence was obtained from a man aged 45-65 years who received an inactivated influenza vaccine. J is TRBJ2-7 and V is TRBV6-2 or TRBV6-3; 7 bases are shared with TRBD1. The CDR3 sequence is CASSRDSISEQYF. The CDR3 DNA sequence: TGTGCCAGCAGCCGGGACAGCATCTCCGAGCAGTACTTC.